Shown below are 21 T cell receptor beta chains from a single sample sequenced in a study of low-dose radiotherapy and immunotherapy resistance in tumors. Alpha- and beta-chain coverage of first-strand cDNA came from TRAV- and TRBV-specific primers. With a constant-region primer and a V-primer adapter, TCRs were subjected to roughly 20 PCR cycles of amplification. From the reads, TCRdb called clonotypes with MiXCR, one entry per CDR3 protein. The sample lists 100,000 or so distinct CDR3 sequences; 20% to 25% were seen once. Regarding time point: after trial treatment. Treatment denoted: LDRT plus nivolumab, ipilimumab, low-dose cyclophosphamide and aspirin (RACIN trial). Sequencing was performed on PBMCs, taken after low-dose radiotherapy plus immunotherapy. These receptors were obtained from a male donor with prostate cancer.

V and J are TRBV6-8 and TRBJ2-1; 13 bases line up with TRBD2. The CDR3 contains 18 residues. Losses at the gene ends were 5 bases for V and 0 bases for J; bases not matched to a gene: 7. The germline gives CDR1 MNHGY, CDR2 SAAAGT. Here the CDR3 reads CASSPGLAGLGSYNEQFF. The CDR3 DNA sequence: TGTGCCAGCAGTCCGGGACTAGCGGGATTGGGCTCCTACAATGAGCAGTTCTTC.

There are many counts of this clonotype. The rearrangement uses TRBV10-2 and TRBJ1-1, with D perhaps TRBD1 (5 bases). From germline, CDR1 is WSHSY and CDR2 SAAADI. Trimming cost V 8 bases and J 5 bases, with 15 bases left between them. CDR3 length equals 13 residues. The CDR3 reads CASVQQGGTEAFF. CDR3 coding DNA: TGCGCCAGCGTTCAGCAGGGAGGGACTGAAGCTTTCTTT.

About this clonotype: This likely stems from a read error, as it lies one base from a far larger clone. The chain employs TRBV13 and TRBJ1-1; TRBD1 agrees at 7 bases. Germline V gene lookup returns CDR1 PRHDT and CDR2 FYEKMQ (reference sequence). This CDR3 region has 13 residues. In DNA form, the CDR3 reads TGTGCCAGCACCCAGGGGGAGAACAATGAAGCTTTCTTT. It specifies CASTQGENNEAFF.

This chain links TRBV28 with TRBJ2-5; D is uncertain. Trimming cost V 5 bases and J 4 bases, with 11 bases left between them. The CDR3 covers 13 residues. CDR1 and CDR2 (germline): MDHEN, SYDVKM. The CDR3 DNA is TGTGCCAGCAGTACCCGGAACGGAGAGACCCAGTACTTC. It encodes CASSTRNGETQYF.

This clonotype came up many times. V is TRBV2 and J is TRBJ1-2; D uncertain. CDR1 and CDR2 from the germline V gene are SNHLY and FYNNEI. The CDR3 has 13 residues. V gave up 6 bases and J gave up 8 bases, with 16 bases separating them. The chain's CDR3 is CASSEGGVGGYTF. The DNA of the CDR3 is TGTGCCAGCAGCGAGGGCGGCGTAGGGGGCTACACCTTC.

This clonotype occurred many times. The V call is TRBV6-8, the J call TRBJ2-7; D call uncertain. CDR3 length: 15 residues. Germline-derived CDR1 and CDR2 are MNHGY and SAAAGT. Trimming pared 2 bases from V and 3 bases from J, leaving 14 bases between. DNA for the CDR3: TGTGCCAGCAGTTACGCGGCCTCGACGCGCTACGAGCAGTACTTC. Translating gives CASSYAASTRYEQYF.

Concerning this clonotype itself: A read error is the likely source, as a far larger clone sits one nucleotide away. The rearrangement uses TRBV6-5 and TRBJ2-5, with TRBD1 identical over 9 bases. Germline V gene lookup returns CDR1 MNHEY and CDR2 SVGAGI. Trimming at V came to 6 bases and at J to 11 bases, leaving 13 bases not matched to a gene. This CDR3 spans 14 amino acids. DNA of the CDR3: TGTGCCAGCAGCACACAGGGGGCTTACAATGAGCAGTACTTC. It is translated as CASSTQGAYNEQYF.

This clonotype was observed a few times. Because the CDR3's place on the DNA is in doubt, the DNA is left out and the CDR3 is given as listed by TCRdb. V gene TRBV21-1 combines with J gene TRBJ1-5. TRBV21-1 is tagged as a pseudogene. The CDR3 is made up of 16 amino acids, end residues included. The CDR3 protein is CASSSQGGESISPSIF.

This clonotype was picked up many times. The CDR3 region is CASRPQPASNSPLHF. Here the CDR3 DNA reads TGTGCCAGCAGGCCGCAGCCGGCTTCTAATTCACCCCTCCACTTT. V usage is TRBV6-1 and J usage is TRBJ1-6; unclear D gene. V was cut by 6 bases and J by 6 bases, with 15 bases left in between. This CDR3 contains 15 residues. The germline gives CDR1 MNHNS, CDR2 SASEGT.

On this clonotype itself: This likely reflects a read error, since a far larger clone is one base away. The chain has TRBV6-5 and TRBJ2-1; 7 nucleotides line up with TRBD1. J lost 10 bases, V lost 7 bases, and 10 bases had no gene match. CDR3 size: 13 residues. Germline V gene data show CDR1 as MNHEY and CDR2 as SVGAGI. The DNA for the CDR3 is TGTGCCAGCAATAAAGGGGGCGAGTACGAGCAGTTCTTC. As protein: CASNKGGEYEQFF.

This chain joins TRBV10-2 and TRBJ1-4; no clear D. Germline lookup yields CDR1 WSHSY and CDR2 SAAADI. This CDR3 has 14 residues. Trimming pared 4 bases from V and 4 bases from J, leaving 10 bases between. This CDR3 reads CASSVRQVNEKLFF. The CDR3 nucleotides are TGCGCCAGCAGTGTCCGGCAGGTTAATGAAAAACTGTTTTTT.

Many counts were recorded for this clonotype. The V gene is TRBV7-8, the J gene TRBJ1-5, with TRBD1 as a possible D gene (6 bases). The CDR3 is 14 amino acids. Trimming removed 5 bases at V and 4 bases at J, with 12 bases between. CDR1 is SGHVS and CDR2 is FQNEAQ in the germline V gene. The CDR3 protein is CASSLDSANQPQHF. For the CDR3, the DNA is TGTGCCAGCAGCCTGGACAGTGCGAATCAGCCCCAGCATTTT.

This sequence joins TRBV13 and TRBJ1-1; possibly TRBD1 for D (6 bases). Germline CDR1 reads PRHDT; CDR2 reads FYEKMQ (reference sequence). With 4 bases removed from V and 4 bases from J, the gap between germline ends came to 10 bases. The CDR3 is 13 amino acids. CDR3 in amino acids: CASSSGRGTEAFF. The DNA for the CDR3 is TGTGCCAGCAGCTCCGGCAGGGGCACTGAAGCTTTCTTT.

Many counts were recorded for this clonotype. The chain recombines TRBV5-1 with TRBJ1-2, with 9 bases matching TRBD1. The CDR3 consists of 15 residues. The trim removed 2 bases at V and 2 bases at J, leaving 4 bases unmatched. In germline, CDR1 is SGHRS, CDR2 YFSETQ. CDR3 sequence reads: CASSFTGGANYGYTF. DNA of the CDR3: TGCGCCAGCAGCTTTACAGGGGGCGCGAACTATGGCTACACCTTC.

This clonotype came up many times. This chain connects TRBV3-1 to TRBJ1-1; D is unclear. This CDR3 contains 14 residues. Germline CDR1 is LGHDT and CDR2 is YNNKEL (reference sequence). V gave up 1 base and J gave up 0 bases, with 6 bases separating them. The CDR3 DNA is TGTGCCAGCAGCCAAGGGACTGTGAACACTGAAGCTTTCTTT. This translates into CASSQGTVNTEAFF.

This clonotype was detected ten times or more. This chain uses TRBV10-3 with TRBJ1-3; 10 positions match TRBD1. The CDR3 sequence is 14 residues long. Unmatched junction bases numbered 4, after V lost 10 bases and J lost 1 base. In germline, CDR1 is ENHRY, CDR2 SYGVKD. CDR3: CATQGQGSGNTIYF. DNA for the CDR3: TGTGCCACCCAGGGACAGGGGTCTGGAAACACCATATATTTT.

This clonotype was seen ten or more times. The chain uses TRBV5-4 and TRBJ2-7, with a weak D call TRBD1 (6 bases). Per the germline V gene, CDR1 is SGHNT and CDR2 is YYREEE (reference sequence). Trimming stripped 0 bases from V and 2 bases from J, with 18 bases between. CDR3 size: 17 residues. This CDR3 reads CASSLADSGAAAYEQYF. The CDR3 DNA is TGTGCCAGCAGCTTGGCCGATTCAGGGGCCGCTGCCTACGAGCAGTACTTC.

This clonotype was counted many times. The chain recombines TRBV7-2 with TRBJ2-3; D may be TRBD2 (5 bases). Germline V gene lookup returns CDR1 SGHTA and CDR2 FQGNSA. Trimming took 4 bases from V and 1 from J, leaving 12 bases between them. There are 15 residues in the CDR3. CDR3 nucleotides: TGTGCCAGCAGCTACGACTACTATGGCACAGATACGCAGTATTTT. Its translation: CASSYDYYGTDTQYF.

On this clonotype itself: A far larger clone is a single base away, which makes a read error likely. The CDR3 sequence: CASQGRVEQFF. CDR3 nucleotides: TGTGCCAGCCAGGGCCGGGTTGAGCAGTTCTTC. The chain carries TRBV5-3 and TRBJ2-7; a possible D gene is TRBD1 (5 bases). The J call may be in error: the DNA end matches TRBJ2-1 better. TRBV5-3 falls under the ORF class, with uncertain function. There are 11 residues in the CDR3.

This clonotype was recorded at least ten times. The chain recombines TRBV6-2 or TRBV6-3 with TRBJ1-5, with D unclear. Trimming left V 0 bases short and J 6 bases short, with 9 bases between. The CDR3 is 14 residues long. CDR1 MNHEY and CDR2 SVGEGT come from the germline V gene. DNA for the CDR3: TGTGCCAGCAGTTACTCAACAGTAAGTCAGCCCCAGCATTTT. Translated: CASSYSTVSQPQHF.

This clonotype was found many times. The chain combines TRBV7-6 with TRBJ2-2; maybe TRBD2 (6 bases). The ends were cut back, 8 bases at V and 5 bases at J, with 9 bases in the middle. CDR3 size: 12 residues. CDR1 and CDR2 from the germline V gene are SGHVS and FNYEAQ. As DNA, the CDR3 is TGTGCCAGCCGTGGGGGGACCGGGGAGCTGTTTTTT. Residues: CASRGGTGELFF.